The next 9 T cell receptor beta chains were all read from a single sample in a study of blood T cell repertoires in COVID-19. The table came from immunoSEQ multiplex PCR; TCRdb's copy has only in-frame clones and leaves some out. The data contain roughly 250,000 clones, about 76% of them singletons. Specimen: peripheral blood. The receptors were gathered from an older woman with active or convalescent COVID-19.

CDR3 sequence: CASRTGTGFYEQFF. The CDR3 nucleotides are TGTGCCAGTAGAACCGGGACTGGGTTCTATGAGCAGTTCTTC. The gene calls are TRBV19 and TRBJ2-1; TRBD2 might be the D (6 bases). Trimming removed 6 bases from V and 8 bases from J, with 17 bases in between. The CDR3 length is 14 residues. Germline assignment: CDR1 LNHDA and CDR2 SQIVND (reference sequence).

The rearrangement joins TRBV3-1 (or the pseudogene TRBV3-2) to TRBJ1-5; the D gene is possibly TRBD1 (5 bases). Germline V gives CDR1 LGHDT, CDR2 YNNKEL (reference sequence). V was cut by 0 bases and J by 0 bases, with 12 bases left in between. This CDR3 comprises 17 residues. The CDR3 region has the DNA TGTGCCAGCAGCCAAGACCAGGGAGGAGGTAGCAATCAGCCCCAGCATTTT. Translation: CASSQDQGGGSNQPQHF.

Only one count was recorded for this clone. This chain joins TRBV6-4 and TRBJ2-2; the D gene is possibly TRBD2 (6 bases). Deletions cut 8 bases from V and 7 bases from J, with 14 bases between. CDR1 MRHNA and CDR2 SNTAGT come from the germline V gene. The length of the CDR3 is 13 residues. Here the CDR3 reads CASRYSTSGELFF. For the CDR3, the DNA is TGTGCCAGCCGATACTCGACTAGCGGGGAGCTGTTTTTT.

The chain employs TRBV6-4 and TRBJ1-3, with D uncertain. Germline V gives CDR1 MRHNA, CDR2 SNTAGT. CDR3 length equals 15 residues. The V and J ends lost 0 bases and 4 bases respectively, with 10 bases between them. This CDR3 is CASSDSHLMGNTIYF. The CDR3 DNA sequence: TGTGCCAGCAGTGACTCCCACTTAATGGGAAACACCATATATTTT.

V and J are TRBV14 and TRBJ2-7, with D possibly matching TRBD1 (6 bases). Germline CDR1 SGHDN, CDR2 FVKESK. The CDR3 runs 17 residues. V was cut by 0 bases and J by 1 base, with 16 bases left in between. The CDR3 DNA follows: TGTGCCAGCAGCCAAGATGCACCGGGACAAGTTTCCTACGAGCAGTACTTC. This gives the protein CASSQDAPGQVSYEQYF.

This sequence joins TRBV5-1 and TRBJ2-5; 9 bases line up with TRBD1. This CDR3 is 15 amino acids long. V trimming: 2 bases; J trimming: 5 bases; junction bases outside the gene matches: 7. CDR1 is SGHRS and CDR2 is YFSETQ in the germline V gene. The CDR3 region has the DNA TGCGCCAGCAGCTTTAGGACAGGGGAGGGCGAGACCCAGTACTTC. Translated, it gives CASSFRTGEGETQYF.

A remark on this clone: This specimen includes other DNA sequences encoding the same CDR3. The chain carries TRBV5-1 and TRBJ2-7, with D possibly being TRBD1 (5 bases). Germline loops: CDR1 SGHRS, CDR2 YFSETQ. V dropped 0 bases and J dropped 1 base, with 5 bases sitting between them. There are 13 residues in the CDR3. The CDR3 nucleotides read TGCGCCAGCAGCTTGGCAGGGTCCTACGAGCAGTACTTC. Translating gives CASSLAGSYEQYF.

Of note for this clone: Other DNA sequences of this sample code for an identical CDR3. Written as DNA, the CDR3 is TGCGCCAGCAGCCCGACAGGGGACTATGGCTACACCTTC. Residues: CASSPTGDYGYTF. V usage is TRBV5-1 and J usage is TRBJ1-2; 8 nucleotides line up with TRBD1. V was pared by 4 bases and J by 3 bases, with 2 bases of the junction left unmatched. The CDR3 has 13 amino acids. CDR1 is SGHRS and CDR2 is YFSETQ in the germline V gene.

This clone was detected only once. The chain has TRBV7-3 and TRBJ2-2; D is unclear. The CDR3 sequence is 14 residues long. Germline CDR1 reads SGHTA; CDR2 reads FQGTGA. Trimming shortened V by 1 base and J by 7 bases, and 10 bases separated the two germline ends. CDR3 coding DNA: TGTGCCAGCAGCTTAAGTCCCTACGGCGGGGAGCTGTTTTTT. It is translated as CASSLSPYGGELFF.